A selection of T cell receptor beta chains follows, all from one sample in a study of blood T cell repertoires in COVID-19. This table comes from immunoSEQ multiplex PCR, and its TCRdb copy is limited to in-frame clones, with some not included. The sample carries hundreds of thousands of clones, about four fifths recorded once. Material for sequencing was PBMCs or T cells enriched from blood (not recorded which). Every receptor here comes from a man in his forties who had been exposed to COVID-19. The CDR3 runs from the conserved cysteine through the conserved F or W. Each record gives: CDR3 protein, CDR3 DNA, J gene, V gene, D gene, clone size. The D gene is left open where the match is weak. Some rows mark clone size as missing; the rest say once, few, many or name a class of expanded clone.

CDR3 protein: CASSDSDRAGVKFF
CDR3 DNA: TGTGCCAGCAGTGACTCCGACAGGGCCGGCGTCAAGTTCTTC
J gene: TRBJ2-1
V gene: TRBV6-4
D gene: TRBD1
clone size: .

CDR3 protein: CASSLGGAEQYF
CDR3 DNA: TGTGCCAGCAGCTTGGGGGGAGCCGAGCAGTACTTC
J gene: TRBJ2-7
V gene: TRBV5-6
D gene: .
clone size: once

CDR3 protein: CASSFRSVSYEQYF
CDR3 DNA: TGTGCCAGCAGCTTTCGGTCTGTATCCTACGAGCAGTACTTC
J gene: TRBJ2-7
V gene: TRBV7-2
D gene: .
clone size: .

CDR3 protein: CASSQEQGSYTF
CDR3 DNA: TGCGCCAGCAGCCAAGAGCAGGGAAGCTACACCTTC
J gene: TRBJ1-2
V gene: TRBV4-1
D gene: .
clone size: .

CDR3 protein: CASIHDAGGPRAGELFF
CDR3 DNA: TGTGCCAGCATACACGACGCGGGAGGGCCTCGGGCCGGGGAGCTGTTTTTT
J gene: TRBJ2-2
V gene: TRBV2
D gene: TRBD2
clone size: .

CDR3 protein: CASSFPSMGAQTQYF
CDR3 DNA: TGTGCCAGCAGCTTCCCGTCAATGGGGGCTCAGACCCAGTACTTC
J gene: TRBJ2-5
V gene: TRBV11-2
D gene: .
clone size: .

CDR3 protein: CASSVGGVPPYEQYF
CDR3 DNA: TGTGCCAGCAGCGTAGGCGGTGTCCCTCCCTACGAGCAGTACTTC
J gene: TRBJ2-7
V gene: TRBV9
D gene: .
clone size: once

CDR3 protein: CASSPGTGAGGYTF
CDR3 DNA: TGTGCCAGCAGCCCCGGGACAGGGGCAGGAGGCTACACCTTC
J gene: TRBJ1-2
V gene: TRBV16
D gene: TRBD1
clone size: few

CDR3 protein: CASSLSAREAFF
CDR3 DNA: TGTGCCAGCAGTTTATCGGCGCGGGAAGCTTTCTTT
J gene: TRBJ1-1
V gene: TRBV28
D gene: .
clone size: once

CDR3 protein: CASSHEQGLDGYTF
CDR3 DNA: TGCGCCAGCAGCCATGAACAGGGTTTGGATGGCTACACCTTC
J gene: TRBJ1-2
V gene: TRBV4-1
D gene: .
clone size: once

CDR3 protein: CATRRDGVTGELFF
CDR3 DNA: TGTGCCACCAGAAGAGACGGGGTCACCGGGGAGCTGTTTTTT
J gene: TRBJ2-2
V gene: TRBV15
D gene: .
clone size: .

CDR3 protein: CASSPWRENSPLHF
CDR3 DNA: TGTGCCAGCTCACCGTGGCGGGAAAATTCACCCCTCCACTTT
J gene: TRBJ1-6
V gene: TRBV18
D gene: .
clone size: .

CDR3 protein: CASRGPGRTYGYTF
CDR3 DNA: TGTGCCAGCCGAGGGCCGGGGAGGACCTATGGCTACACCTTC
J gene: TRBJ1-2
V gene: TRBV11-2
D gene: .
clone size: once

CDR3 protein: CASSSVESYNEQFF
CDR3 DNA: TGTGCCAGCAGCTCGGTGGAGTCCTACAATGAGCAGTTCTTC
J gene: TRBJ2-1
V gene: TRBV7-9
D gene: .
clone size: .

CDR3 protein: CASSQAGSNQPQHF
CDR3 DNA: TGTGCCAGCAGCCAAGCGGGTAGCAATCAGCCCCAGCATTTT
J gene: TRBJ1-5
V gene: TRBV3-1/TRBV3-2
D gene: .
clone size: .

CDR3 protein: CASSPGISGSYNEQFF
CDR3 DNA: TGTGCCAGTAGTCCAGGGATCTCAGGCTCCTACAATGAGCAGTTCTTC
J gene: TRBJ2-1
V gene: TRBV19
D gene: .
clone size: .

CDR3 protein: CASSVALNYGYTF
CDR3 DNA: TGTGCCAGCAGCGTAGCTCTGAACTATGGCTACACCTTC
J gene: TRBJ1-2
V gene: TRBV9
D gene: .
clone size: .

CDR3 protein: CASSIEGSNNEQFF
CDR3 DNA: TGTGCCAGTAGTATAGAGGGCAGCAACAATGAGCAGTTCTTC
J gene: TRBJ2-1
V gene: TRBV19
D gene: .
clone size: once

CDR3 protein: CASSMVLAGETQYF
CDR3 DNA: TGTGCCAGTAGTATGGTACTAGCGGGAGAGACCCAGTACTTC
J gene: TRBJ2-5
V gene: TRBV19
D gene: TRBD2
clone size: .

CDR3 protein: CASSRTGVNSPLHF
CDR3 DNA: TGTGCCAGCAGTCGGACAGGGGTAAATTCACCCCTCCACTTT
J gene: TRBJ1-6
V gene: TRBV9
D gene: TRBD1
clone size: .

CDR3 protein: CASSPDFWEGTYEQYF
CDR3 DNA: TGTGCCAGCAGCCCTGACTTTTGGGAGGGAACCTACGAGCAGTACTTC
J gene: TRBJ2-7
V gene: TRBV11-3
D gene: TRBD2
clone size: once

CDR3 protein: CASMRNGYYTEAFF
CDR3 DNA: TGTGCCAGCATGCGGAACGGGTATTACACTGAAGCTTTCTTT
J gene: TRBJ1-1
V gene: TRBV28
D gene: .
clone size: .

CDR3 protein: CASSHHSVADTNYTIYF
CDR3 DNA: TGCGCCAGCAGTCACCATTCGGTGGCAGACACAAATTACACCATATATTTT
J gene: TRBJ1-3
V gene: TRBV23-1
D gene: .
clone size: .

CDR3 protein: CASIAGAGTGELFF
CDR3 DNA: TGTGCCAGCATCGCAGGGGCGGGCACCGGGGAGCTGTTTTTT
J gene: TRBJ2-2
V gene: TRBV7-2
D gene: .
clone size: .

CDR3 protein: CSVAMASGSSEQYF
CDR3 DNA: TGCAGCGTTGCTATGGCTAGCGGGAGTTCCGAGCAGTACTTC
J gene: TRBJ2-7
V gene: TRBV29-1
D gene: TRBD2
clone size: once

CDR3 protein: CASSPTSGQEVYTEAFF
CDR3 DNA: TGTGCCAGCAGCCCTACGTCGGGACAGGAGGTTTACACTGAAGCTTTCTTT
J gene: TRBJ1-1
V gene: TRBV5-4
D gene: TRBD1
clone size: .

CDR3 protein: CASSTWAGSGQPQHF
CDR3 DNA: TGTGCCAGTAGTACTTGGGCAGGCTCGGGGCAGCCCCAGCATTTT
J gene: TRBJ1-5
V gene: TRBV19
D gene: .
clone size: once

CDR3 protein: CASSGQTGRTEAFF
CDR3 DNA: TGTGCCAGCAGCGGACAGACAGGGCGGACTGAAGCTTTCTTT
J gene: TRBJ1-1
V gene: TRBV7-2
D gene: TRBD1
clone size: .

CDR3 protein: CASRSYTGELFF
CDR3 DNA: TGTGCCAGCCGTTCATACACCGGGGAGCTGTTTTTT
J gene: TRBJ2-2
V gene: TRBV12-3/TRBV12-4
D gene: .
clone size: .

CDR3 protein: CASSLGTGQGDYQPQHF
CDR3 DNA: TGTGCCAGCAGCTTAGGAACGGGACAGGGAGATTATCAGCCCCAGCATTTT
J gene: TRBJ1-5
V gene: TRBV7-9
D gene: TRBD1
clone size: .

CDR3 protein: CASSPRTQGIAGNTIYF
CDR3 DNA: TGTGCCAGCTCACCAAGAACCCAGGGGATCGCTGGAAACACCATATATTTT
J gene: TRBJ1-3
V gene: TRBV18
D gene: .
clone size: .

CDR3 protein: CASSFNRFDQETQYF
CDR3 DNA: TGTGCCAGTAGTTTTAATCGGTTCGACCAAGAGACCCAGTACTTC
J gene: TRBJ2-5
V gene: TRBV19
D gene: .
clone size: .

CDR3 protein: CASSFRGHDSPLHF
CDR3 DNA: TGCGCCAGCAGCTTCAGAGGGCACGATTCACCCCTCCACTTT
J gene: TRBJ1-6
V gene: TRBV5-1
D gene: .
clone size: .

CDR3 protein: CASSQGTHRGGRETQYF
CDR3 DNA: TGTGCCAGCAGTCAGGGTACACACAGGGGGGGCCGAGAGACCCAGTACTTC
J gene: TRBJ2-5
V gene: TRBV7-9
D gene: .
clone size: .

CDR3 protein: CASSQEAYGYTF
CDR3 DNA: TGTGCCAGCAGCCAAGAGGCTTATGGCTACACCTTC
J gene: TRBJ1-2
V gene: TRBV3-1/TRBV3-2
D gene: .
clone size: .

CDR3 protein: CASSPSVGAVSYEQYF
CDR3 DNA: TGTGCCAGCTCACCTTCGGTCGGAGCGGTCTCCTACGAGCAGTACTTC
J gene: TRBJ2-7
V gene: TRBV18
D gene: .
clone size: .

CDR3 protein: CAWAKRQGRSEQFF
CDR3 DNA: TGTGCCTGGGCCAAGCGACAGGGTAGAAGTGAGCAGTTCTTC
J gene: TRBJ2-1
V gene: TRBV30
D gene: TRBD1
clone size: .